A single sample is the source of the 3 T cell receptor beta chains below, sequenced in a study of human T cells and chemical hapten exposure. Regarding time point: patch test 1, 2 weeks after DPC sensitization. Treatment denoted: therapeutic diphenylcyclopropenone sensitization with weekly scalp DPC. MiXCR, applied by TCRdb to the RACE reads, yields one record per CDR3 protein. This table holds roughly 82,000 distinct CDR3 sequences, about 12% found once. Sequenced material: whole blood, taken in connection with sensitization to the hapten diphenylcyclopropenone (DPC). These receptor sequences come from a woman between 55 and 75 years old with alopecia areata. Some clones in this sample may be carry-over from other donors' samples.

The table lists this clonotype with many counts. This chain joins TRBV5-4 and TRBJ1-2, with TRBD1 matching over 8 bases. V shed 4 bases, J shed 8 bases, and the junction held 10 bases outside the gene matches. In germline, CDR1 is SGHNT, CDR2 YYREEE (reference sequence). This CDR3 contains 14 residues. The CDR3 nucleotides are TGTGCCAGCAGCCCGCAGGGGGCGCGAAGGGGCTACACCTTC. Amino acid sequence: CASSPQGARRGYTF.

The sample holds a few counts of this clonotype. J is TRBJ2-3 and V is TRBV4-1; D is undetermined. CDR1 and CDR2 from the germline V gene are MGHRA and YSYEKL. The CDR3 spans 13 residues. The germline V and J ends were trimmed by 5 bases and 8 bases, with 14 bases remaining between them. The CDR3 loop reads CASSSPDLATQYF. Written as DNA, the CDR3 is TGCGCCAGCAGCTCGCCAGATTTGGCTACGCAGTATTTT.

This clonotype was observed many times. The gene calls are TRBV15 and TRBJ1-6, with no clear D. CDR1 and CDR2 (germline): LNHNV, YYDKDF (reference sequence). This CDR3 has 14 residues. The V gene lost 0 bases and the J gene lost 8 bases, with 8 bases spanning the gap. For the CDR3, the DNA is TGTGCCACCAGCAGAGATCTTGACTATTCACCCCTCCACTTT. Its protein product is CATSRDLDYSPLHF.